The 4 T cell receptor beta chains given below trace back to one sample, sequenced in a study of blood T cell repertoires in COVID-19. TCRdb's table, derived via immunoSEQ multiplex PCR, lists solely in-frame clones and lacks some. The table shows roughly 120,000 clones, with nearly 80% occurring only once. The sample taken for sequencing was peripheral blood. The receptors come from a woman of 80 years or more with active or convalescent COVID-19.

This clone was counted a few times. The rearrangement uses TRBV7-3 and TRBJ1-1, with 7 positions matching TRBD1. The CDR3 is 15 residues long. Germline V gene data show CDR1 as SGHTA and CDR2 as FQGTGA. The V and J ends lost 5 bases and 5 bases, in that order; junction bases with no gene match: 11. The CDR3, as DNA: TGTGCCAGCAGCCCAGTAGGACAGGCCGAAACTGAAGCTTTCTTT. This translates into CASSPVGQAETEAFF.

This chain joins TRBV9 and TRBJ2-7; D is perhaps TRBD1 (5 bases). The CDR3 runs to 16 residues. Germline CDR1 reads SGDLS; CDR2 reads YYNGEE. V shed 2 bases and J shed 3 bases, with 18 bases lying between them. The chain's CDR3 is CASSVEARGPFYEQYF. As DNA, the CDR3 is TGTGCCAGCAGCGTCGAGGCAAGGGGCCCCTTCTACGAGCAGTACTTC.

The chain employs TRBV5-1 and TRBJ2-7; 8 bases line up with TRBD1. This CDR3 contains 13 residues. J gave up 3 bases and V 4 bases, and 3 bases lay outside the gene matches. The germline V gene encodes CDR1 SGHRS and CDR2 YFSETQ. CDR3 in amino acids: CASSPTGDYEQYF. For the CDR3, the DNA is TGCGCCAGCAGCCCGACAGGGGACTACGAGCAGTACTTC. Variable domain in full (rest from reference TRBV5-1 and TRBJ2-7): KAGVTQTPRYLIKTRGQQVTLSCSPISGHRSVSWYQQTPGQGLQFLFEYFSETQRNKGNFPGRFSGRQFSNSRSEMNVSTLELGDSALYLCASSPTGDYEQYFGPGTRLTVT.

This chain joins TRBV5-1 and TRBJ2-7, with D maybe TRBD1 (5 bases). This CDR3 spans 14 amino acids. Germline CDR1 and CDR2: SGHRS and YFSETQ. V dropped 4 bases and J dropped 1 base, with 12 bases sitting between them. CDR3 amino acids: CASSQVAGSYEQYF. CDR3 DNA sequence: TGCGCCAGCAGCCAGGTGGCAGGGTCCTACGAGCAGTACTTC. Variable domain in full (rest from reference TRBV5-1 and TRBJ2-7): KAGVTQTPRYLIKTRGQQVTLSCSPISGHRSVSWYQQTPGQGLQFLFEYFSETQRNKGNFPGRFSGRQFSNSRSEMNVSTLELGDSALYLCASSQVAGSYEQYFGPGTRLTVT.